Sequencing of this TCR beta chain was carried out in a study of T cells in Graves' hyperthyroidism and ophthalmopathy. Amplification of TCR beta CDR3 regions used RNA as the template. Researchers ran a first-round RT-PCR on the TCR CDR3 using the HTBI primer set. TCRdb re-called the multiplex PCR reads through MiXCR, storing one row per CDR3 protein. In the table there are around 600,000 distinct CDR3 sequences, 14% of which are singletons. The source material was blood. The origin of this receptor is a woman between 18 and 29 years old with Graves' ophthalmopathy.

CDR3 nucleotides: TGTGCCAGCAGCCAATCCGGGACAGGGGTGGGGACCCTCCACTTT. Its translation: CASSQSGTGVGTLHF. The chain joins TRBV4-2 to TRBJ1-6, with 10 bases lining up with TRBD1. CDR3 length: 15 residues. Germline V gives CDR1 LGHNA, CDR2 YNFKEQ. With 2 bases clipped from V and 14 bases from J, the junction kept 9 bases outside the gene matches.